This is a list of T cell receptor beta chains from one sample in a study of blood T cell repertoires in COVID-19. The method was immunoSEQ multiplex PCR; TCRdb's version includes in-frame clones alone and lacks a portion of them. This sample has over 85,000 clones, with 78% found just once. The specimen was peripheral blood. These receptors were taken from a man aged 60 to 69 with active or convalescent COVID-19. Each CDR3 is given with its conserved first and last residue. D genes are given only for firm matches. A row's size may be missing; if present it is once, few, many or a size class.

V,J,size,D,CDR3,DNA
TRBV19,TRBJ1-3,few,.,CATSDGGSGNTIYF,TGTGCCACCTCGGACGGAGGCTCTGGAAACACCATATATTTT
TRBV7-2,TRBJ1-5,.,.,CASSLDSSYNQPQHF,TGTGCCAGCAGCCTGGACAGTTCATACAATCAGCCCCAGCATTTT
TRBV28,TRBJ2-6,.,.,CATLSRASPSGANVLTF,TGTGCCACCCTTAGTCGAGCTTCCCCCTCTGGGGCCAACGTCCTGACTTTC
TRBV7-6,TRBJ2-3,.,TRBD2,CASSLDLAGANTQYF,TGTGCCAGCAGCTTAGATCTTGCGGGAGCTAATACGCAGTATTTT
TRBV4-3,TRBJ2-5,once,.,CASSQDVGGPRRTQYF,TGCGCCAGCAGCCAAGATGTAGGTGGCCCTAGGAGGACCCAGTACTTC
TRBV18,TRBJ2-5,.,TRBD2,CASSPPRLAGNQETQYF,TGTGCCAGCTCACCACCCAGGCTAGCGGGGAACCAAGAGACCCAGTACTTC
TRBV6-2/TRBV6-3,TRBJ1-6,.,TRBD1,CASSPRTGGIGGSPLHF,TGTGCCAGCAGCCCTCGGACAGGGGGAATTGGCGGTTCACCCCTCCACTTT
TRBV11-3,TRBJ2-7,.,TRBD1,CASSFRDRTYEQYF,TGTGCCAGCAGCTTCCGGGACAGAACCTACGAGCAGTACTTC
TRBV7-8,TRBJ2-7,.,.,CASSRTLGGRGYEQYF,TGTGCCAGCAGCCGCACTTTAGGGGGGAGGGGTTACGAGCAGTACTTC
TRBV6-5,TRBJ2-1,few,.,CASRSGTGTYNEQFF,TGTGCCAGCAGATCCGGGACTGGAACCTACAATGAGCAGTTCTTC
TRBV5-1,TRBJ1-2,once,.,CASSAGASGYGYTF,TGCGCCAGCAGCGCGGGGGCTTCGGGCTATGGCTACACCTTC
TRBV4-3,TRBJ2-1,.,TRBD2,CASSQEAGVEYNEQFF,TGCGCCAGCAGCCAAGAGGCGGGAGTTGAATACAATGAGCAGTTCTTC
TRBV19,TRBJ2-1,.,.,CASRGVGKQFF,TGTGCCAGTAGGGGAGTAGGGAAGCAGTTCTTC
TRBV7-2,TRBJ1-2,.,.,CASSPEWGPRNGYTF,TGTGCCAGCAGCCCAGAATGGGGGCCCCGTAATGGCTACACCTTC
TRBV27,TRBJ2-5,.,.,CASSLNRGETQYF,TGTGCCAGCAGTTTAAACAGAGGGGAGACCCAGTACTTC
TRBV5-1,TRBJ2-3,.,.,CASSLLSLTDTQYF,TGCGCCAGCAGCTTGCTCTCCCTCACAGATACGCAGTATTTT
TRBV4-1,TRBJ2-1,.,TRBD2,CARSRNWASGSYEQFF,TGCGCCCGCAGCCGGAACTGGGCTAGCGGGAGCTATGAGCAGTTCTTC
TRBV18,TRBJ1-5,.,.,CASSPLEGNQPQHF,TGTGCCAGCTCACCATTGGAGGGAAATCAGCCCCAGCATTTT
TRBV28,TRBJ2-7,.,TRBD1,CASSPRGFGQYF,TGTGCCAGCAGTCCCAGGGGGTTCGGGCAGTACTTC
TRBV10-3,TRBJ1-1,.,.,CAISGRDTEAFF,TGTGCCATCAGTGGACGGGACACTGAAGCTTTCTTT
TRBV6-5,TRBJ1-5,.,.,CASSYSARSNQPQHF,TGTGCCAGCAGTTACTCGGCAAGAAGCAATCAGCCCCAGCATTTT
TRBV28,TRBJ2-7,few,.,CASSWTQGSYEQYF,TGTGCCAGCAGTTGGACGCAGGGTTCCTACGAGCAGTACTTC
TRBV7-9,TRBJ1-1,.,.,CASSLAEGGTEAFF,TGTGCCAGCAGCTTAGCGGAGGGTGGCACTGAAGCTTTCTTT
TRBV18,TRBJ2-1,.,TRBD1,CASSPGQINEQFF,TGTGCCAGCTCACCGGGACAGATAAATGAGCAGTTCTTC
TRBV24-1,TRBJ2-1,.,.,CATSDGSYNEQFF,TGTGCCACCAGTGACGGGTCCTACAATGAGCAGTTCTTC
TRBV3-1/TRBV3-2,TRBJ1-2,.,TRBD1,CASSQDDRGNYGYTF,TGTGCCAGCAGCCAAGACGACAGGGGAAACTATGGCTACACCTTC
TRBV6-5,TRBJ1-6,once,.,CASTLEPPLHF,TGTGCCAGCACACTTGAGCCACCCCTCCACTTT
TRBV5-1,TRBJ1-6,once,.,CASSVAEGLISGSPLHF,TGCGCCAGCAGCGTTGCAGAGGGCCTAATAAGTGGTTCACCCCTCCACTTT
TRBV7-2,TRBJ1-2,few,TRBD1,CASSLDRGVGYTF,TGTGCCAGCAGCTTGGACAGGGGGGTCGGCTACACCTTC
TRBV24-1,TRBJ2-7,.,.,CATSSRMSYEQYF,TGTGCCACCAGTTCCCGTATGTCCTACGAGCAGTACTTC
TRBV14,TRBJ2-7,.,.,CASSQVYTTGSQYF,TGTGCCAGCAGCCAAGTTTACACTACAGGGAGCCAGTACTTC
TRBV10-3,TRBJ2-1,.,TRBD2,CAISGASGSHNEQFF,TGTGCCATCAGTGGGGCTAGCGGGAGCCACAATGAGCAGTTCTTC
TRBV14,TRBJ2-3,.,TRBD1,CASSSRQGSSTDTQYF,TGTGCCAGCAGCTCCAGACAGGGATCTAGCACAGATACGCAGTATTTT
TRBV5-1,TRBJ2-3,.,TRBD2,CASSHRLAGGKVTDTQYF,TGCGCCAGCAGCCACCGACTAGCGGGAGGCAAAGTCACAGATACGCAGTATTTT
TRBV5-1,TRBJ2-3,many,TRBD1,CASSSGQPLGTDTQYF,TGCGCCAGCAGCTCGGGACAGCCACTGGGCACAGATACGCAGTATTTT
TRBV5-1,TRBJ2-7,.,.,CASSSDSVRDEQYF,TGCGCCAGCAGCTCGGACTCGGTTCGAGACGAGCAGTACTTC
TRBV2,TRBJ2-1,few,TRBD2,CASSAGGSVGNEQFF,TGTGCCAGCAGTGCGGGGGGGAGCGTCGGAAATGAGCAGTTCTTC
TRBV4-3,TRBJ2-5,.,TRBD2,CASSQGLAGFQETQYF,TGCGCCAGCAGCCAAGGACTAGCGGGGTTCCAAGAGACCCAGTACTTC
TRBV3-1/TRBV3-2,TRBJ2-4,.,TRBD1,CASSGDRGGIQYF,TGTGCCAGCAGCGGTGACAGGGGAGGCATTCAGTACTTC
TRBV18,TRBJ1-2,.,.,CASSPTDTNYGYTF,TGTGCCAGCTCACCAACCGACACCAACTATGGCTACACCTTC
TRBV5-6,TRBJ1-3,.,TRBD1,CASSLIQGSNTIYF,TGTGCCAGCAGCTTGATACAGGGGAGCAACACCATATATTTT
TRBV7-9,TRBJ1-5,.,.,CASSPQGRPKQHF,TGTGCCAGCAGCCCCCAAGGCAGGCCCAAACAACATTTT
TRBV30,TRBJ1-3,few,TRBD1,CAWSVRTGRNTIYF,TGTGCCTGGAGTGTAAGGACAGGGCGAAACACCATATATTTT
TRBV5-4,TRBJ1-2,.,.,CASSLAGGSGYTF,TGTGCCAGCAGCTTGGCGGGGGGGTCTGGCTACACCTTC
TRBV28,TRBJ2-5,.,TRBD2,CASSWEGQRETQYF,TGTGCCAGCAGTTGGGAGGGGCAGCGGGAGACCCAGTACTTC
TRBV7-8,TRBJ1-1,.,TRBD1,CASSPGGQGIRGEAFF,TGTGCCAGCAGCCCGGGGGGACAGGGGATTCGGGGTGAAGCTTTCTTT
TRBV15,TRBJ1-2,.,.,CATSRATSGNYGYTF,TGTGCCACCAGCAGAGCCACCTCAGGGAACTATGGCTACACCTTC
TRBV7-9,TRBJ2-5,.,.,CASSFSGTPWQYF,TGTGCCAGCAGCTTTTCCGGGACTCCGTGGCAGTACTTC
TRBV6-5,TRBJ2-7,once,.,CASRWESSYEQYF,TGTGCCAGCAGGTGGGAGAGCTCCTACGAGCAGTACTTC
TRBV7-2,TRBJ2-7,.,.,CASSGDTSYEQYF,TGTGCCAGCAGCGGGGACACCAGCTACGAGCAGTACTTC
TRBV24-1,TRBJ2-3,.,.,CATSDSGTRTDTQYF,TGTGCCACCAGTGATTCCGGGACACGCACAGATACGCAGTATTTT
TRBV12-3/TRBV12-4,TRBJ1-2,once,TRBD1,CASSRDRPGGYTF,TGTGCCAGCAGTAGGGACAGGCCGGGGGGCTACACCTTC
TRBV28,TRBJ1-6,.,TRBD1,CASRDSGGTSPLHF,TGTGCCAGCAGAGACTCAGGGGGTACTTCACCCCTCCACTTT
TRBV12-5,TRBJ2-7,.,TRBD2,CASGSTGRAGSYEQYF,TGTGCTAGTGGTTCGACCGGCAGAGCGGGATCCTACGAGCAGTACTTC
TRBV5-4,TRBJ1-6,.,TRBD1,CASSYLTGGAELPLHF,TGTGCCAGCAGTTACCTGACAGGGGGAGCGGAATTGCCCCTCCACTTT
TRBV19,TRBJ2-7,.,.,CASSPRGYEQYF,TGTGCCAGTAGTCCCCGGGGCTACGAGCAGTACTTC
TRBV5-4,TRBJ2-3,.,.,CASRRELSTDTQYF,TGTGCCAGCAGGAGGGAACTAAGCACAGATACGCAGTATTTT